The clone carrying this T cell receptor (beta chain) was seen at least ten times. No antigen is known for it. The source of the sample is a study of blood T cells in healthy people across ages. Overall study results and limits: Naive T cell percentage showed a strong correlation with TCR beta diversity.

Primers used in a second PCR of roughly 7 to 12 cycles were a sample-barcoded 5' primer and a J-beta primer mix. TCRdb processed the 5' RACE reads anew with MiXCR; each CDR3 protein has one entry. The sample has roughly 1,800,000 distinct CDR3 sequences, about 50% seen once. The CDR3 sequence is 18 residues long. CDR1 and CDR2 from the germline V gene are SQVTM and ANQGSEA. Trimming at V came to 5 bases and at J to 0 bases, leaving 12 bases not matched to a gene. The receptor was isolated from a woman aged 40 to 55 in good health. The rearrangement joins TRBV29-1 to TRBJ2-6; TRBD1 matches at 8 bases. The sequenced sample was blood. In DNA form, the CDR3 reads TGCAGCGTTCCAACCCGGGACAGGAGCAGCTCTGGGGCCAACGTCCTGACTTTC. This translates into CSVPTRDRSSSGANVLTF.